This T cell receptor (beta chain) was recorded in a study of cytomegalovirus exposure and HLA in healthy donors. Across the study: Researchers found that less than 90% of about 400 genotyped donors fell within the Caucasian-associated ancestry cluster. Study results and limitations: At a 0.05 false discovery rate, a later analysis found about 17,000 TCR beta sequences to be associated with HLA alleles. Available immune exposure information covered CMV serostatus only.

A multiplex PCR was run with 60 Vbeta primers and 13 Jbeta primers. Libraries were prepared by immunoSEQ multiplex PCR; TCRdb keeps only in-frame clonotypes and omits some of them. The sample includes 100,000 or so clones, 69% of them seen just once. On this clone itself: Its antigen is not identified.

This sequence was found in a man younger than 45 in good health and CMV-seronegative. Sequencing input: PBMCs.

The CDR3 spells CASSGRAGNEQFF. In DNA, the CDR3 is TGTGCCAGCAGCGGGAGGGCCGGAAATGAGCAGTTCTTC. The chain is built from TRBV9 and TRBJ2-1, with D maybe TRBD2 (6 bases). Germline assignment: CDR1 SGDLS and CDR2 YYNGEE. This CDR3 comprises 13 residues. Trimming cost V 3 bases and J 7 bases, with 11 bases left between them.